This T cell receptor beta chain is drawn from a study of cytomegalovirus exposure and HLA in healthy donors. Study results and limitations: Trimming of TCR beta V- and J-genes showed a link, identified in a later analysis, to a missense DCLRE1C variant. Information on immune exposure was restricted to one variable (CMV serostatus). Indistinguishability led to the exclusion of some V segments, TRBV6-2 and TRBV6-3 included.

PCR used 60 Vbeta primers and 13 Jbeta primers. TCRdb's table, derived via immunoSEQ multiplex PCR, lists solely in-frame clones and lacks some. The sample includes 200,000 to 250,000 clones, more than 60% of them seen just once. The length of the CDR3 is 10 residues. CDR1 is MNHEY and CDR2 is SVGAGI in the germline V gene. Trimming left V 6 bases short and J 3 bases short, with 3 bases between. Remarks on this clone: Its cognate antigen is unknown.

This chain links TRBV6-5 with TRBJ2-7; D remains ambiguous. The sample taken for sequencing was PBMCs. This sequence was found in a woman aged 25 to 39 in good health and CMV-seronegative. This chain's CDR3 is CASSHYEQYF. In DNA, the CDR3 is TGTGCCAGCAGCCACTACGAGCAGTACTTC.